This T cell receptor beta chain was obtained from a study of blood T cell repertoires in COVID-19. Study overall: Spain, Italy and the United States supplied samples that represented acute and convalescent COVID-19.

Germline lookup yields CDR1 SGHVS and CDR2 FNYEAQ. J gave up 4 bases and V 6 bases, and 13 bases lay outside the gene matches. The CDR3 consists of 16 residues. Profiling relied on immunoSEQ multiplex PCR, and the TCRdb table lists in-frame clones only, not all of them. Here the sample spans more than 250,000 clones, about 90% being singletons. What was sequenced was PBMCs or T cells enriched from blood (not recorded which). This chain links TRBV7-6 with TRBJ2-7; 9 bases agree with TRBD1. The receptor was derived from a woman under 30 with acute COVID-19. The CDR3 sequence is CASSPPGGQGVYEQYF. The CDR3 DNA reads TGTGCCAGCAGTCCCCCGGGGGGACAGGGAGTATACGAGCAGTACTTC.